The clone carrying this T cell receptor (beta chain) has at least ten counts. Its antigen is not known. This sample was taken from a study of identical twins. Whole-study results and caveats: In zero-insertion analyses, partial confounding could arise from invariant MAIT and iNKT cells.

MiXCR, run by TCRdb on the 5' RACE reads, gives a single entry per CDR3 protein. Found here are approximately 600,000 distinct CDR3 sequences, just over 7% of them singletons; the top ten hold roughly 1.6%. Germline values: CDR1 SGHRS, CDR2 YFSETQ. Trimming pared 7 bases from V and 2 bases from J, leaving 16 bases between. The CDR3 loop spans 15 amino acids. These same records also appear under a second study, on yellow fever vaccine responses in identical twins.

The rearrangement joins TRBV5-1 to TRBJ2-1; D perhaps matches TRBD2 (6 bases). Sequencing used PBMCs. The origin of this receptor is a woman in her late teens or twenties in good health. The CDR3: CASGIRESTYNEQFF. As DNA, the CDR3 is TGCGCCAGCGGGATCCGGGAGTCGACCTACAATGAGCAGTTCTTC.